This TCR beta chain was captured in a study of OX40 agonist ivuxolimab in advanced cancers. The overall study: Patients receiving dose escalation had hepatocellular carcinoma, melanoma, renal cell or head and neck cancer.

The sample holds one count of this clone. Its cognate antigen is unknown. Study-level findings and limits: In the 0.1-3.0 mg/kg groups, partial responders showed among the lowest expansion.

Patients had blood sampled at baseline and again on cycle 4 day 1 and cycle 7 day 1. With 4 bases removed from V and 4 bases from J, the gap between germline ends came to 12 bases. Germline loops: CDR1 SNHLY, CDR2 FYNNEI. The CDR3 loop spans 14 amino acids. TCRdb's copy holds only in-frame clones and misses some; the assay was immunoSEQ multiplex PCR. The sample lists about 64,000 clones; approximately 78% were seen once. The material was CD4+ or CD8+ T cells sorted from blood, obtained in a trial of the OX40 agonist ivuxolimab. The chain has TRBV2 and TRBJ2-3; either TRBD1 or TRBD2 may fit D (5 bases each). The receptor was derived from an adult with an advanced solid tumor such as melanoma, head and neck, liver or kidney cancer. In DNA, the CDR3 is TGTGCCAGCAGTGTTGATAGGGGACCAGATACGCAGTATTTT. The encoded protein is CASSVDRGPDTQYF. The entire variable domain, with the rest obtained from reference TRBV2 and TRBJ2-3, is as follows: EPEVTQTPSHQVTQMGQEVILRCVPISNHLYFYWYRQILGQKVEFLVSFYNNEISEKSEIFDDQFSVERPDGSNFTLKIRSTKLEDSAMYFCASSVDRGPDTQYFGPGTRLTVL.